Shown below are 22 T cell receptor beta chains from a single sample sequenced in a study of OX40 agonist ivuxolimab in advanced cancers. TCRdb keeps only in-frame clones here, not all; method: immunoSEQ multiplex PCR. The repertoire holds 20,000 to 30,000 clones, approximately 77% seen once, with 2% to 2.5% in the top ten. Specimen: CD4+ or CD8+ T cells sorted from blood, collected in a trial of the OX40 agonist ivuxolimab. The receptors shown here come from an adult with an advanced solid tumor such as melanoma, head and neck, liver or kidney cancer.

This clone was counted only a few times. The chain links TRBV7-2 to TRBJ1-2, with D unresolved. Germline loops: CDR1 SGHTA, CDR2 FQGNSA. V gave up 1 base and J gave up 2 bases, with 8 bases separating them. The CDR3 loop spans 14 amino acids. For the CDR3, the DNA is TGTGCCAGCAGCTTAGGGCCCAAAAACTATGGCTACACCTTC. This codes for CASSLGPKNYGYTF.

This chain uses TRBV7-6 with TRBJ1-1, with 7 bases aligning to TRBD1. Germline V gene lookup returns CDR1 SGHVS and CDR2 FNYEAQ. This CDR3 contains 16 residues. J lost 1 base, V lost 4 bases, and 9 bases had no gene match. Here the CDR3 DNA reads TGTGCCAGCAGCTCGGGGACAGTCCTATCGAACACTGAAGCTTTCTTT. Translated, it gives CASSSGTVLSNTEAFF.

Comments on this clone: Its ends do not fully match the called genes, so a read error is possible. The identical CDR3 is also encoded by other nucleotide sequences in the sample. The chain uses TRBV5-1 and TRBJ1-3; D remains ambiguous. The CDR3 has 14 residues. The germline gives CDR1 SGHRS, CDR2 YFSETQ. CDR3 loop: CASSPDGLRNTIYF. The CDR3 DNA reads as TGCGCTAGCAGCCCGGACGGTCTTAGAAACACCATATATTTT.

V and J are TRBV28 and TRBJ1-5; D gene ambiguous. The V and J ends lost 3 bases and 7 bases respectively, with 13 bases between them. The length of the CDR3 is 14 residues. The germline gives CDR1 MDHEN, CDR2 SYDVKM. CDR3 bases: TGTGCCAGCAGTTTGACGCACGAAGGCCAGCCCCAGCATTTT. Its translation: CASSLTHEGQPQHF.

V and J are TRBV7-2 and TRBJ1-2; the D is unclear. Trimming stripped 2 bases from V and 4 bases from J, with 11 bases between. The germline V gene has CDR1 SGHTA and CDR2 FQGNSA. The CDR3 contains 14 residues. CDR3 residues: CASSLLSDGYGYTF. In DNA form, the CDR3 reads TGTGCCAGCAGCTTATTGTCAGACGGCTATGGCTACACCTTC.

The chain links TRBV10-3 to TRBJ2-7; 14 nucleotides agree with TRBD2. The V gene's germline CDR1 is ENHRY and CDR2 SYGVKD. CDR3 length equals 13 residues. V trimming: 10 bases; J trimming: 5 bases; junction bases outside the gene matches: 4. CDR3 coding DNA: TGTGCCACGGGACTAGCGGGAGTCAACGAGCAGTACTTC. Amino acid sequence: CATGLAGVNEQYF.

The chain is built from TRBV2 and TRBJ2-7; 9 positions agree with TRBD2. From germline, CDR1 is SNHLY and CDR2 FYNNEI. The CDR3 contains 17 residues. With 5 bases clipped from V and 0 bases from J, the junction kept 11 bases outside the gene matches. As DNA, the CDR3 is TGTGCCAGCAGTCTTCAAGGGGGGACTAGCATCTCCTACGAGCAGTACTTC. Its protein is CASSLQGGTSISYEQYF.

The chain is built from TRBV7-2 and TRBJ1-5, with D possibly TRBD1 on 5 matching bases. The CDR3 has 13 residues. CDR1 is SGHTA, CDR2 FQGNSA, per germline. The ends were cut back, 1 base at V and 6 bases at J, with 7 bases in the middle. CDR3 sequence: CASSLEGSQPQHF. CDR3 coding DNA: TGTGCCAGCAGCTTAGAGGGGAGTCAGCCCCAGCATTTT.

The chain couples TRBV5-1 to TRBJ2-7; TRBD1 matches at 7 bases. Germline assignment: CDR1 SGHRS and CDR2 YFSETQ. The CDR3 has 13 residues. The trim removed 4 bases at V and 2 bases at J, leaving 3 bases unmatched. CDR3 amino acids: CASSRDSPYEQYF. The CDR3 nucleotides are TGCGCCAGCAGCCGGGACAGCCCCTACGAGCAGTACTTC.

CDR3 nucleotide sequence: TGTGCCAGCAGCTTAGTTGCGGGGGGGGTCACTGAAGCTTTCTTT. Its translation: CASSLVAGGVTEAFF. The chain recombines TRBV7-6 with TRBJ1-1; D perhaps matches TRBD1 (5 bases). Germline V gene data show CDR1 as SGHVS and CDR2 as FNYEAQ. This CDR3 region has 15 residues. With 1 base removed from V and 4 bases from J, the gap between germline ends came to 13 bases.

CDR3: CASSKAAGGLYEQYF. The CDR3 nucleotides are TGTGCCAGCAGCAAAGCGGCGGGGGGCCTCTACGAGCAGTACTTC. V usage is TRBV21-1 and J usage is TRBJ2-7; the DNA was not used to check the table's D call, TRBD2. TRBV21-1 is a recognized pseudogene. The CDR3 covers 15 residues.

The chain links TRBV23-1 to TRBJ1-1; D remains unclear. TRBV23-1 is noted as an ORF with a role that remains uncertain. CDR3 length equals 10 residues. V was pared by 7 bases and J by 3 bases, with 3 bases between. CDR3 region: CASKHTEAFF. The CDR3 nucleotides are TGCGCCAGCAAACACACTGAAGCTTTCTTT.

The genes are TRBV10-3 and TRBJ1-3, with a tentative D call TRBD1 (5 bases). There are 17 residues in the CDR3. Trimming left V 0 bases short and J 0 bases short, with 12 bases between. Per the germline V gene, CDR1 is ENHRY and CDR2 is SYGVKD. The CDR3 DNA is TGTGCCATCAGTGAGTCGCCCCAGGACATCTCTGGAAACACCATATATTTT. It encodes CAISESPQDISGNTIYF.

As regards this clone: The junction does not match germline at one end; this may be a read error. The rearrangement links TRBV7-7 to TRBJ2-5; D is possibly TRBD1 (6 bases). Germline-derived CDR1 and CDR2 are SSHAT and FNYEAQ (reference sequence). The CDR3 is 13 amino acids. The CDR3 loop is CASSSTGLETQYF. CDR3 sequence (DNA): TGTGCTAGCAGCTCTACAGGGTTGGAGACCCAGTACTTC.

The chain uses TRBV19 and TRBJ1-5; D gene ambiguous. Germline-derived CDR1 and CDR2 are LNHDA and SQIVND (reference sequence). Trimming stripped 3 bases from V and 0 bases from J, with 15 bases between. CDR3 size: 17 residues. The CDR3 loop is CASSIPAERNSNQPQHF. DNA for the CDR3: TGTGCCAGTAGTATCCCCGCCGAACGGAATAGCAATCAGCCCCAGCATTTT. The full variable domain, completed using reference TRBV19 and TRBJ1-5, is DGGITQSPKYLFRKEGQNVTLSCEQNLNHDAMYWYRQDPGQGLRLIYYSQIVNDFQKGDIAEGYSVSREKKESFPLTVTSAQKNPTAFYLCASSIPAERNSNQPQHFGDGTRLSIL.

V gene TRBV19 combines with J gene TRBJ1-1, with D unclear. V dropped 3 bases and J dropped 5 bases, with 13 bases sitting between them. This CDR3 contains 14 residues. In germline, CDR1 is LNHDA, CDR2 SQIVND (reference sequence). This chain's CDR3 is CASSIGGLGTEAFF. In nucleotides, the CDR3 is TGTGCCAGTAGTATCGGTGGGCTGGGGACTGAAGCTTTCTTT. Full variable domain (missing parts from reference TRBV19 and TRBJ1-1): DGGITQSPKYLFRKEGQNVTLSCEQNLNHDAMYWYRQDPGQGLRLIYYSQIVNDFQKGDIAEGYSVSREKKESFPLTVTSAQKNPTAFYLCASSIGGLGTEAFFGQGTRLTVV.

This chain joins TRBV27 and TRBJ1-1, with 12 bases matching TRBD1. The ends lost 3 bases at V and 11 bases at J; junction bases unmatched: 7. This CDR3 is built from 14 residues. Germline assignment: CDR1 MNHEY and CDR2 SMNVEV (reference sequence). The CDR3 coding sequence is TGTGCCAGCAGTTTTTCCGGGACAGGGGGCCGGGCTTTCTTT. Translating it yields CASSFSGTGGRAFF.

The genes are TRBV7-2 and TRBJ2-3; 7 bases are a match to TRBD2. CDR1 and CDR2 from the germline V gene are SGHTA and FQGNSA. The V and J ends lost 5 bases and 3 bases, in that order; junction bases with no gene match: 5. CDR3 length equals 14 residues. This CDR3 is CASSTRLATDTQYF. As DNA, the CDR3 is TGTGCCAGCAGCACCCGACTAGCTACAGATACGCAGTATTTT.

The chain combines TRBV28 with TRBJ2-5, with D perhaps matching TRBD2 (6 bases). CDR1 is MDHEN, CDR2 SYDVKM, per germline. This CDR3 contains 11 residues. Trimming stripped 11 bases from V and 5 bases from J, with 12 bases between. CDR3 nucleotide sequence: TGTGCCTGCGAGGCGGGGGAGACCCAGTACTTC. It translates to CACEAGETQYF.

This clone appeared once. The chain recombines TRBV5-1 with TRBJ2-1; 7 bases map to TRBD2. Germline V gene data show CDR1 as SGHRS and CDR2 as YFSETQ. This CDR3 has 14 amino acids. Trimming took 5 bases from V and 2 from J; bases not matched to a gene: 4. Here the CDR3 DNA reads TGCGCCAGCAGTCAGACTAGCCCCTACAATGAGCAGTTCTTC. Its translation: CASSQTSPYNEQFF.

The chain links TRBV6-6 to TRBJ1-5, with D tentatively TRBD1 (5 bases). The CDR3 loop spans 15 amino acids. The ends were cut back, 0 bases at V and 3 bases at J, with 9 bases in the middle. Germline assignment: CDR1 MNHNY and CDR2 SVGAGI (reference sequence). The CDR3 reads CASSYSARDNQPQHF. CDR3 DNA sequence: TGTGCCAGCAGTTACTCCGCCAGGGACAATCAGCCCCAGCATTTT.

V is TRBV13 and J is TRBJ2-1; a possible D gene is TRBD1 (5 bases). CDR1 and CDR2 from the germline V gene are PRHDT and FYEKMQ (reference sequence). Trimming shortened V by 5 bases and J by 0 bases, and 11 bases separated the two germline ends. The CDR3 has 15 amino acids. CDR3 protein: CASSADSGSYNEQFF. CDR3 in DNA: TGTGCCAGCAGCGCCGACAGTGGCTCCTACAATGAGCAGTTCTTC.